This is a list of T cell receptor beta chains from one sample in a study of blood T cell repertoires in COVID-19. TCRdb's copy holds only in-frame clones and misses some; the assay was immunoSEQ multiplex PCR. This table holds about 73,000 clones, roughly three quarters found once. The sample comprised peripheral blood. These receptors were collected from a man aged 65-85 years with COVID-19, enrolled during active disease. CDR3s include the opening cysteine and the closing phenylalanine or tryptophan. D genes are given only for firm matches.

.	TRBV27	TRBJ2-1	CASSLSPLSDEQFF
.	TRBV5-1	TRBJ2-7	CASSLSGLAYEQYF
.	TRBV27	TRBJ2-3	CASSSTATDTQYF
.	TRBV21-1	TRBJ1-4	CASDPLGAEKLFF
.	TRBV5-1	TRBJ1-1	CASSRQGNTEAFF
TRBD2	TRBV5-1	TRBJ2-1	CASSLVGLGSGSVRDNEQFF
.	TRBV7-3	TRBJ2-7	CASSFAASAYEQYF
TRBD1	TRBV9	TRBJ1-3	CASTFQGDPGNTIYF
.	TRBV6-2/TRBV6-3	TRBJ1-2	CASSSTAMYGYTF
.	TRBV4-2	TRBJ2-4	CASSQVGGRLAKNIQYF
TRBD1	TRBV29-1	TRBJ1-3	CSVEGQGGNTIYF
.	TRBV24-1	TRBJ2-1	CATSDFGGGMGSGPYNEQFF
TRBD1	TRBV9	TRBJ1-4	CASSPRQGDEKLFF
.	TRBV2	TRBJ1-5	CASSEDKQPQHF
TRBD1	TRBV6-6	TRBJ1-5	CASSPRHRGGNQPQHF
.	TRBV18	TRBJ2-1	CASSPLASSSYNEQFF
.	TRBV18	TRBJ2-1	CASSLTGPGLRTSSYNEQFF
TRBD2	TRBV7-3	TRBJ2-1	CASSPSGSSYNEQFF
TRBD1	TRBV7-2	TRBJ1-1	CASSWSRDRAAFF
.	TRBV9	TRBJ2-3	CASSASGGVLTDTQYF
TRBD1	TRBV5-4	TRBJ1-1	CASSDPGQGDTEAFF
TRBD1	TRBV7-2	TRBJ1-1	CASRKGGQGMNTEAFF
TRBD1	TRBV6-5	TRBJ2-1	CASSFQQGKQFF
TRBD1	TRBV4-2	TRBJ2-3	CASSRQGITDTQYF
.	TRBV6-1	TRBJ1-6	CASSENGNSPLHF
.	TRBV5-1	TRBJ2-2	CASASGTPNTGELFF
.	TRBV3-1/TRBV3-2	TRBJ1-2	CASSQDRVRAPVNYGYTF
TRBD1	TRBV5-5	TRBJ1-1	CASSGGQATSNTEAFF
.	TRBV6-5	TRBJ1-2	CASRTGFTSNYGYTF
TRBD1	TRBV24-1	TRBJ1-2	CATSDRTGGYGYTF
.	TRBV4-2	TRBJ1-2	CASSQGSWGGDYGYTF
.	TRBV3-1/TRBV3-2	TRBJ2-7	CASSQSGSSYEQYF
TRBD1	TRBV4-1	TRBJ1-2	CASSPLGQGAQGYTF
.	TRBV4-1	TRBJ2-1	CASSSRLDFDEQFF
TRBD1	TRBV27	TRBJ2-5	CASSLWTGGKETQYF